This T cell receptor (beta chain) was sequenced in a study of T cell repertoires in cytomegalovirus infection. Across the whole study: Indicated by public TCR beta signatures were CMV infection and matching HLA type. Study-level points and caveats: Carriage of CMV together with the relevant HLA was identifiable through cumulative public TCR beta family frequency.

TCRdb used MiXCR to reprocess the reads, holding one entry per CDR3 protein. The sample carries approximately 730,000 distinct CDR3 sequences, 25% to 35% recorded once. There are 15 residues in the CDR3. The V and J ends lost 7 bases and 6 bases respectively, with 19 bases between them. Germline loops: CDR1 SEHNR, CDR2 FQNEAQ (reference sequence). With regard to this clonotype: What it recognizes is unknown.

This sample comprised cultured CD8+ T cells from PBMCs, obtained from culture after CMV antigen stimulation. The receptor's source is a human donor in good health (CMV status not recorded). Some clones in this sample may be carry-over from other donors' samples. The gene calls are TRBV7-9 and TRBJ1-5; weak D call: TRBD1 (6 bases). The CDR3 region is CASNNREEFGQPQHF. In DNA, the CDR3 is TGTGCCAGCAACAACAGGGAAGAGTTCGGTCAGCCCCAGCATTTT.